This is a list of T cell receptor beta chains from one sample in a study of blood T cell repertoires in COVID-19. Only in-frame clones appear in the TCRdb table, and some are missing; sequencing was by immunoSEQ multiplex PCR. Of roughly 87,000 clones in the sample, over 70% were seen once. The sequencing input was peripheral blood. The receptor source for this set is a woman between 50 and 59 years old with acute or convalescent COVID-19. CDR3s include the opening cysteine and the closing phenylalanine or tryptophan. The order of the fields is V gene, CDR3 length, D gene, J gene, clone size, CDR3 protein, CDR3 DNA. D genes are given only for firm matches. Clone size is stated in some rows and not others, as once, few, many or a class when expanded.

>TRBV1|16|NA|TRBJ2-5|NA
CTSSHDLTGLGETQYF
TGCACCAGCAGCCATGATCTGACAGGTCTTGGAGAGACCCAGTACTTC
>TRBV6-5|13|TRBD1|TRBJ1-2|NA
CASRHRGRDGYTF
TGTGCCAGCAGGCACAGGGGGAGGGATGGCTACACCTTC
>TRBV11-1|12|NA|TRBJ2-7|few
CASSLAGYEQYF
TGTGCCAGCAGCTTAGCCGGGTACGAGCAGTACTTC
>TRBV6-2/TRBV6-3|15|NA|TRBJ1-1|few
CASSYSTLRNTEAFF
TGTGCCAGCAGTTACTCGACACTCAGGAACACTGAAGCTTTCTTT
>TRBV3-1/TRBV3-2|15|NA|TRBJ1-4|NA
CASSQVRAGVEKLFF
TGTGCCAGCAGCCAAGTCAGGGCGGGAGTTGAAAAACTGTTTTTT
>TRBV12-3/TRBV12-4|12|NA|TRBJ1-4|few
CASSLATGKLFF
TGTGCCAGCAGTTTGGCAACAGGAAAACTGTTTTTT
>TRBV3-1/TRBV3-2|15|NA|TRBJ1-4|NA
CASSQVGSGNEKLFF
TGTGCCAGCAGCCAAGTCGGGTCGGGTAATGAAAAACTGTTTTTT
>TRBV12-3/TRBV12-4|13|NA|TRBJ2-7|NA
CASSLLDSLGQYF
TGTGCCAGCAGTTTATTAGACAGCCTGGGGCAGTACTTC
>TRBV9|19|TRBD1|TRBJ1-5|once
CASSVSHVDRAVSNQPQHF
TGTGCCAGCAGCGTCAGCCATGTGGACAGGGCTGTTAGCAATCAGCCCCAGCATTTT
>TRBV6-6|12|NA|TRBJ2-7|few
CASSTTGREQYF
TGTGCCAGCAGTACTACAGGGCGCGAGCAGTACTTC
>TRBV21-1|16|NA|TRBJ1-6|NA
CASSKSSYREEDALHF
TGTGCCAGCAGCAAATCGAGTTACAGGGAAGAGGACGCCCTCCACTTT
>TRBV28|15|NA|TRBJ2-3|NA
CASSLLSGSTDTQYF
TGTGCCAGCAGCTTACTCAGCGGGAGCACAGATACGCAGTATTTT
>TRBV5-1|15|NA|TRBJ1-1|NA
CASSLTLGSPTEAFF
TGCGCCAGCAGCTTGACGCTCGGGAGTCCGACTGAAGCTTTCTTT
>TRBV25-1|16|TRBD2|TRBJ2-5|NA
CASSEYDEGGRETQYF
TGTGCCAGCAGTGAATATGACGAGGGAGGGAGGGAGACCCAGTACTTC
>TRBV28|19|TRBD1|TRBJ1-2|NA
CASSSSRGVSRVDRYGYTF
TGTGCCAGCAGCTCCTCCAGGGGGGTTTCGAGGGTTGATCGCTATGGCTACACCTTC
>TRBV7-2|13|TRBD2|TRBJ2-7|NA
CASSYGGAEEQYF
TGTGCCAGCTCGTACGGGGGGGCGGAAGAGCAGTACTTC
>TRBV5-1|14|NA|TRBJ1-1|few
CASSLTGRVSEAFF
TGCGCCAGCAGCTTGACAGGGCGAGTAAGTGAAGCTTTCTTT
>TRBV7-2|16|NA|TRBJ2-2|NA
CASSLGGTRNTGELFF
TGTGCCAGCAGCCTCGGGGGGACAAGGAACACCGGGGAGCTGTTTTTT
>TRBV19|15|NA|TRBJ1-1|NA
CASPSPGHQNTEAFF
TGTGCCAGCCCATCACCGGGACACCAGAACACTGAAGCTTTCTTT
>TRBV6-5|16|NA|TRBJ1-5|NA
CASSSRTGDSNQPQHF
TGTGCCAGCAGTTCAAGAACAGGAGATAGCAATCAGCCCCAGCATTTT
>TRBV28|15|TRBD2|TRBJ2-3|many
CASLIGGGRTDTQYF
TGTGCCAGTCTCATAGGCGGGGGGCGAACAGATACGCAGTATTTT
>TRBV6-5|13|NA|TRBJ2-1|NA
CASSYGQGNEQFF
TGTGCCAGCAGTTATGGGCAGGGGAATGAGCAGTTCTTC